A selection of T cell receptor beta chains follows, all from one sample in a study of blood T cell repertoires in COVID-19. TCRdb's copy holds only in-frame clones and misses some; the assay was immunoSEQ multiplex PCR. The sample includes 150,000 to 200,000 clones, around three quarters of them seen just once. Material: peripheral blood. These receptors all come from a man aged 55 to 70 with active or convalescent COVID-19. Each CDR3 is given without its conserved first and last residue.

CDR3	V	J
ASSVGPEKGETQY	TRBV9	TRBJ2-5
ASSLQGGLDGNTIY	TRBV9	TRBJ1-3
ASNQRGQGNEKLF	TRBV2	TRBJ1-4
ASSLADTQY	TRBV18	TRBJ2-3
ASSIQPTGGGGYT	TRBV5-1	TRBJ1-2
ASSLRGTSGSQIQETQY	TRBV9	TRBJ2-5
ASSQEAGGVNQPQH	TRBV4-3	TRBJ1-5
ASRPPGNKETQY	TRBV27	TRBJ2-5
ASSLQGTVNEQF	TRBV4-1	TRBJ2-1
ASSQAGRQSYEQY	TRBV4-1	TRBJ2-7
ASSLALSTGNTIY	TRBV7-9	TRBJ1-3
ASTQDSNYGYT	TRBV28	TRBJ1-2
ASSHGTRGGEQY	TRBV18	TRBJ2-7
ASGPGQAYNEQF	TRBV12-5	TRBJ2-1
ASSQEGAPRGPGAGANVLT	TRBV4-2	TRBJ2-6
ASSYSIQLRAYEQY	TRBV6-2/TRBV6-3	TRBJ2-7
ASSQCGHPTGQDDGYT	TRBV23-1	TRBJ1-2
ASSYRVGTDTQY	TRBV19	TRBJ2-3
ASSLGRGQASSGANVLT	TRBV5-1	TRBJ2-6
ASSSEPKGGRNEQY	TRBV11-2	TRBJ2-7
AISETRLAYNEQF	TRBV10-3	TRBJ2-1
ASSFWSGAQDTQY	TRBV27	TRBJ2-3
ASSIGTEAF	TRBV19	TRBJ1-1
ASSLGGRGRETQY	TRBV19	TRBJ2-5
ASRWSSGLIEQF	TRBV19	TRBJ2-1
ASSLYSPANEKLF	TRBV5-1	TRBJ1-4
ASSAADTQY	TRBV12-3/TRBV12-4	TRBJ2-3
ASSTGTINSPLH	TRBV5-1	TRBJ1-6
ATSVKGQGSRNEQF	TRBV24-1	TRBJ2-1
ASSLGQTTNEKLF	TRBV7-2	TRBJ1-4
ASSLAGAQGNEQF	TRBV5-4	TRBJ2-1
ASSQMTGYSGNTIY	TRBV9	TRBJ1-3
ASSASGGEKLF	TRBV2	TRBJ1-4
SVAPGGRVPPGELF	TRBV29-1	TRBJ2-2
ASSQRRVGTDTQY	TRBV5-4	TRBJ2-3
AISESDKSGTGATDTQY	TRBV10-3	TRBJ2-3
ASSKGWGSYEQY	TRBV28	TRBJ2-7
ASRPNPGKDIQY	TRBV11-2	TRBJ2-4
SVRAGLNTGELF	TRBV29-1	TRBJ2-2
ASSKPRTGYTEAF	TRBV6-5	TRBJ1-1
ASSLGDNSYQPQH	TRBV7-8	TRBJ1-5
ASRYLGVGGRYFYEQY	TRBV3-1/TRBV3-2	TRBJ2-7
ASSLYGQERQETQY	TRBV27	TRBJ2-5
AWSVSGGTEAF	TRBV30	TRBJ1-1
ASSLFGSGPRKAF	TRBV7-9	TRBJ1-1
ASSHRDSGNTIY	TRBV19	TRBJ1-3
ASSESQGIEKLF	TRBV2	TRBJ1-4
ASSVGPGRSTEAF	TRBV9	TRBJ1-1